This is a list of T cell receptor beta chains from one sample in a study of a mutant IDH1 vaccine in newly diagnosed glioma. No antigen has been identified for these receptors. Here immunoSEQ multiplex PCR was the method, and the copy in TCRdb shows in-frame clones only, minus some. The sample yields more than 55,000 clones, 84% seen once. Sequences were derived from PBMCs, sampled from a glioma patient whose treatment included an IDH1 peptide vaccine. The receptors originated from a man aged 25 to 45 with glioma. The CDR3 runs from the conserved cysteine through the conserved F or W. D genes are given only for firm matches. Only part of the rows carry a size: once, few, many, or a class if the clone is expanded.

j_call: TRBJ2-2
d_call: TRBD1
v_call: TRBV10-2
clone_size: NA
cdr3_length: 16
cdr3_aa: CASSTIGQGSTGELFF
cdr3_nt: TGCGCCAGCAGTACTATTGGACAGGGGTCTACCGGGGAGCTGTTTTTT

j_call: TRBJ2-1
d_call: TRBD1
v_call: TRBV5-1
clone_size: NA
cdr3_length: 15
cdr3_aa: CASSLEGQRYNEQFF
cdr3_nt: TGCGCCAGCAGCTTGGAGGGACAGAGATACAATGAGCAGTTCTTC

j_call: TRBJ2-1
d_call: NA
v_call: TRBV10-3
clone_size: NA
cdr3_length: 9
cdr3_aa: CANPREQFF
cdr3_nt: TGTGCCAACCCCCGTGAGCAGTTCTTC

j_call: TRBJ1-2
d_call: NA
v_call: TRBV2
clone_size: NA
cdr3_length: 14
cdr3_aa: CASSLTGDNYGYTF
cdr3_nt: TGTGCCAGCAGTCTGACAGGAGATAACTATGGCTACACCTTC

j_call: TRBJ2-7
d_call: NA
v_call: TRBV10-1
clone_size: NA
cdr3_length: 17
cdr3_aa: CASSESGFGQPTYEQYF
cdr3_nt: TGCGCCAGCAGTGAGTCGGGCTTCGGACAGCCGACCTACGAGCAGTACTTC

j_call: TRBJ1-5
d_call: TRBD1
v_call: TRBV6-1
clone_size: NA
cdr3_length: 16
cdr3_aa: CASSEQAGGAIQPQHF
cdr3_nt: TGTGCCAGCAGTGAACAGGCAGGGGGCGCGATTCAGCCCCAGCATTTT

j_call: TRBJ2-7
d_call: NA
v_call: TRBV11-2
clone_size: NA
cdr3_length: 14
cdr3_aa: CASSLGHVNHEQYF
cdr3_nt: TGTGCCAGCAGCTTAGGTCATGTAAACCACGAGCAGTACTTC

j_call: TRBJ2-5
d_call: TRBD1
v_call: TRBV5-8
clone_size: NA
cdr3_length: 15
cdr3_aa: CASRWTGGARETQYF
cdr3_nt: TGTGCCAGCAGATGGACAGGGGGCGCCAGGGAGACCCAGTACTTC

j_call: TRBJ2-2
d_call: TRBD1
v_call: TRBV5-8
clone_size: NA
cdr3_length: 18
cdr3_aa: CASSTRQGAYLGTGELFF
cdr3_nt: TGTGCCAGCAGCACCCGACAGGGGGCCTATCTCGGCACCGGGGAGCTGTTTTTT

j_call: TRBJ2-5
d_call: NA
v_call: TRBV18
clone_size: NA
cdr3_length: 16
cdr3_aa: CASSPQAGQIQETQYF
cdr3_nt: TGTGCCAGCTCACCACAGGCCGGGCAAATTCAAGAGACCCAGTACTTC

j_call: TRBJ2-2
d_call: NA
v_call: TRBV5-4
clone_size: NA
cdr3_length: 14
cdr3_aa: CASSLDRASGELFF
cdr3_nt: TGTGCCAGCAGCTTGGACAGGGCCTCCGGGGAGCTGTTTTTT

j_call: TRBJ2-7
d_call: TRBD1
v_call: TRBV30
clone_size: NA
cdr3_length: 15
cdr3_aa: CAWASGQDPSYEQYF
cdr3_nt: TGTGCCTGGGCCTCCGGACAGGACCCCTCCTACGAGCAGTACTTC

j_call: TRBJ2-7
d_call: TRBD1
v_call: TRBV11-2
clone_size: NA
cdr3_length: 18
cdr3_aa: CASSLAHYRDRASYEQYF
cdr3_nt: TGTGCCAGCAGCTTAGCCCACTACCGGGACAGGGCCTCCTACGAGCAGTACTTC

j_call: TRBJ2-3
d_call: NA
v_call: TRBV19
clone_size: NA
cdr3_length: 15
cdr3_aa: CASSIGGRVTDTQYF
cdr3_nt: TGTGCCAGTAGTATAGGGGGCAGAGTCACAGATACGCAGTATTTT

j_call: TRBJ1-5
d_call: NA
v_call: TRBV2
clone_size: few
cdr3_length: 13
cdr3_aa: CASSEGGYQPQHF
cdr3_nt: TGTGCCAGCAGTGAGGGCGGGTATCAGCCCCAGCATTTT

j_call: TRBJ1-1
d_call: NA
v_call: TRBV6-5
clone_size: NA
cdr3_length: 13
cdr3_aa: CASSYWRGTEAFF
cdr3_nt: TGTGCCAGCAGTTACTGGCGGGGCACTGAAGCTTTCTTT

j_call: TRBJ2-1
d_call: NA
v_call: TRBV4-1
clone_size: NA
cdr3_length: 14
cdr3_aa: CASSQVSPSDEQFF
cdr3_nt: TGCGCCAGCAGCCAAGTAAGTCCGAGCGATGAGCAGTTCTTC

j_call: TRBJ1-4
d_call: TRBD1
v_call: TRBV18
clone_size: NA
cdr3_length: 14
cdr3_aa: CASSHRDRVEKLFF
cdr3_nt: TGTGCCAGCTCACACCGGGACAGGGTTGAAAAACTGTTTTTT

j_call: TRBJ1-5
d_call: TRBD1
v_call: TRBV4-2
clone_size: NA
cdr3_length: 15
cdr3_aa: CASSAPGQGNQPQHF
cdr3_nt: TGTGCCAGCAGCGCACCCGGACAGGGCAATCAGCCCCAGCATTTT

j_call: TRBJ2-4
d_call: NA
v_call: TRBV14
clone_size: NA
cdr3_length: 17
cdr3_aa: CASSQGLRPDYKNIQYF
cdr3_nt: TGTGCCAGCAGCCAAGGGCTCCGCCCCGATTACAAAAACATTCAGTACTTC

j_call: TRBJ1-5
d_call: NA
v_call: TRBV15
clone_size: once
cdr3_length: 15
cdr3_aa: CATSRGNRDNQPQHF
cdr3_nt: TGTGCCACCAGCAGAGGAAACAGAGACAATCAGCCCCAGCATTTT

j_call: TRBJ1-2
d_call: NA
v_call: TRBV2
clone_size: once
cdr3_length: 15
cdr3_aa: CASSPEGRGGYGYTF
cdr3_nt: TGTGCCAGCAGCCCGGAGGGTAGGGGAGGATATGGCTACACCTTC

j_call: TRBJ2-3
d_call: TRBD1
v_call: TRBV27
clone_size: NA
cdr3_length: 15
cdr3_aa: CASSPNRGRTDTQYF
cdr3_nt: TGTGCCAGCAGTCCAAACAGGGGGCGGACAGATACGCAGTATTTT

j_call: TRBJ1-6
d_call: NA
v_call: TRBV2
clone_size: NA
cdr3_length: 13
cdr3_aa: CASSVQWNSPLHF
cdr3_nt: TGTGCCAGCAGTGTACAGTGGAATTCACCCCTCCACTTT

j_call: TRBJ1-1
d_call: NA
v_call: TRBV19
clone_size: NA
cdr3_length: 15
cdr3_aa: CASIKGWGQRAEAFF
cdr3_nt: TGTGCCAGTATAAAAGGTTGGGGGCAGAGGGCTGAAGCTTTCTTT

j_call: TRBJ2-3
d_call: NA
v_call: TRBV19
clone_size: NA
cdr3_length: 14
cdr3_aa: CASKTRPGTDTQYF
cdr3_nt: TGTGCCAGTAAGACCAGACCCGGCACAGATACGCAGTATTTT

j_call: TRBJ2-3
d_call: NA
v_call: TRBV11-3
clone_size: NA
cdr3_length: 15
cdr3_aa: CASSLTADRTDTQYF
cdr3_nt: TGTGCCAGCAGCTTGACAGCAGATAGGACAGATACGCAGTATTTT

j_call: TRBJ2-5
d_call: NA
v_call: TRBV6-6
clone_size: NA
cdr3_length: 16
cdr3_aa: CASSPTKGPWGETQYF
cdr3_nt: TGTGCCAGCAGTCCCACCAAGGGACCCTGGGGGGAGACCCAGTACTTC

j_call: TRBJ2-7
d_call: TRBD1
v_call: TRBV25-1
clone_size: NA
cdr3_length: 15
cdr3_aa: CASSALGTGRYEQYF
cdr3_nt: TGTGCCAGCAGTGCCTTGGGGACAGGGAGGTACGAGCAGTACTTC

j_call: TRBJ1-6
d_call: NA
v_call: TRBV9
clone_size: NA
cdr3_length: 20
cdr3_aa: CAGSGGSGHFRSSYNSPLHF
cdr3_nt: TGTGCCGGCAGCGGAGGATCGGGACATTTTAGAAGCTCCTATAATTCACCCCTCCACTTT

j_call: TRBJ1-3
d_call: NA
v_call: TRBV6-1
clone_size: NA
cdr3_length: 15
cdr3_aa: CASSGTGSPGNTIYF
cdr3_nt: TGTGCCAGCAGTGGCACAGGGAGCCCTGGAAACACCATATATTTT

j_call: TRBJ1-5
d_call: NA
v_call: TRBV4-1
clone_size: NA
cdr3_length: 15
cdr3_aa: CASSLWDNSNQPQHF
cdr3_nt: TGCGCCAGCAGCCTCTGGGATAATAGCAATCAGCCCCAGCATTTT

j_call: TRBJ2-1
d_call: NA
v_call: TRBV5-6
clone_size: NA
cdr3_length: 14
cdr3_aa: CASSRGTGEDEQFF
cdr3_nt: TGTGCCAGCAGTCGGGGCACGGGGGAAGATGAGCAGTTCTTC

j_call: TRBJ2-3
d_call: NA
v_call: TRBV6-6
clone_size: NA
cdr3_length: 11
cdr3_aa: CASWYTDTQYF
cdr3_nt: TGTGCCAGCTGGTACACAGATACGCAGTATTTT

j_call: TRBJ2-5
d_call: NA
v_call: TRBV11-2
clone_size: few
cdr3_length: 13
cdr3_aa: CASSSGPPGTQYF
cdr3_nt: TGTGCCAGCAGCTCGGGACCCCCGGGGACCCAGTACTTC

j_call: TRBJ1-5
d_call: NA
v_call: TRBV28
clone_size: few
cdr3_length: 11
cdr3_aa: CASSFNRPQHF
cdr3_nt: TGTGCCAGCAGTTTTAATCGGCCCCAGCATTTT